The 24 T cell receptor beta chains below all came from one sample that was sequenced in a study of cytomegalovirus exposure and HLA in healthy donors. Both 60 Vbeta primers and 13 Jbeta primers went into the PCR. The table came from immunoSEQ multiplex PCR; TCRdb's copy has only in-frame clones and leaves some out. The sample has about 140,000 clones, approximately 82% seen once. The sample comprised PBMCs. The receptors were gathered from a man between 18 and 35 years old in good health and CMV-seropositive.

The DNA for the CDR3 is TGCGCCAGCAGTTATACTCCGAGCTCCTACAATGAGCAGTTCTTC. This codes for CASSYTPSSYNEQFF. The J gene is TRBJ2-1, the V gene TRBV5-1, with D uncertain. The CDR3 is 15 amino acids. With 5 bases removed from V and 0 bases from J, the gap between germline ends came to 12 bases. Germline V gene data show CDR1 as SGHRS and CDR2 as YFSETQ.

The chain joins TRBV10-1 to TRBJ2-1; D gene uncertain. Trimming stripped 4 bases from V and 4 bases from J, with 17 bases between. The CDR3 has 16 residues. In germline, CDR1 is WNHNN, CDR2 SYGVQD (reference sequence). CDR3 sequence: CASSVLTTPRYNEQFF. The CDR3 DNA sequence: TGCGCCAGCAGTGTCCTAACCACTCCACGGTACAATGAGCAGTTCTTC.

V and J are TRBV27 and TRBJ1-5, with 7 bases matching TRBD1. CDR3 length: 13 amino acids. CDR1 is MNHEY and CDR2 is SMNVEV in the germline V gene (reference sequence). The J segment lost 4 bases and the V segment lost 8 bases, leaving 5 bases of the junction unmatched. The CDR3 region has the DNA TGTGCCAGCGGGACAGTCTTAAATCAGCCCCAGCATTTT. It translates to CASGTVLNQPQHF.

The gene calls are TRBV19 and TRBJ2-7, with TRBD1 matching 9 bases. Germline V gene sequence: CDR1 LNHDA, CDR2 SQIVND (reference sequence). J gave up 2 bases and V 2 bases, and 4 bases lay outside the gene matches. The CDR3 sequence is 15 residues long. The CDR3: CASSIRGTGTYEQYF. The DNA of the CDR3 is TGTGCCAGTAGTATAAGAGGGACAGGGACCTACGAGCAGTACTTC.

The CDR3 coding sequence is TGTGCCAGCACCGATAGCGGGAGTATTGCAGATACGCAGTATTTT. This translates into CASTDSGSIADTQYF. The chain employs TRBV27 and TRBJ2-3; TRBD2 aligns across 9 bases. V dropped 7 bases and J dropped 4; count of bases not matched to a gene: 9. In germline, CDR1 is MNHEY, CDR2 SMNVEV (reference sequence). This CDR3 is 15 amino acids long.

The gene calls are TRBV29-1 and TRBJ2-7; TRBD2 aligns across 10 bases. Germline loops: CDR1 SQVTM, CDR2 ANQGSEA. The CDR3 sequence is 14 residues long. J lost 0 bases, V lost 6 bases, and 5 bases had no gene match. CDR3 coding DNA: TGCAGCGTAGCCGGGACTAGCGTCTCCTACGAGCAGTACTTC. It codes for CSVAGTSVSYEQYF.

The V gene is TRBV6-6, the J gene TRBJ2-5, with 9 bases that match TRBD1. Germline CDR1 MNHNY, CDR2 SVGAGI (reference sequence). The V segment lost 6 bases and the J segment 4 bases; nucleotides outside the gene matches: 6. The CDR3 runs to 14 residues. CDR3 in amino acids: CASRGQGRGETQYF. The CDR3 region has the DNA TGTGCCAGCAGGGGACAGGGCCGAGGAGAGACCCAGTACTTC.

A few counts support this clone. The chain couples TRBV27 to TRBJ1-2; 7 nucleotides line up with TRBD1. Unmatched junction bases numbered 6, after V lost 3 bases and J lost 5 bases. The CDR3 runs 14 residues. Germline CDR1 and CDR2: MNHEY and SMNVEV (reference sequence). The CDR3: CASSLGQGVYGYTF. CDR3 nucleotides: TGTGCCAGCAGTTTGGGGCAGGGGGTTTATGGCTACACCTTC.

This chain uses TRBV19 with TRBJ2-1, with 8 bases identical to TRBD1. With V trimmed by 10 bases and J by 6 bases, 8 bases remained unmatched. The CDR3 totals 13 residues. CDR1 LNHDA and CDR2 SQIVND come from the germline V gene (reference sequence). Here the CDR3 DNA reads TGTGCCACCGGACAGGGAATTGTCAATGAGCAGTTCTTC. It encodes CATGQGIVNEQFF. Complete variable domain (other parts from reference TRBV19 and TRBJ2-1): DGGITQSPKYLFRKEGQNVTLSCEQNLNHDAMYWYRQDPGQGLRLIYYSQIVNDFQKGDIAEGYSVSREKKESFPLTVTSAQKNPTAFYLCATGQGIVNEQFFGPGTRLTVL.

This chain joins TRBV7-2 and TRBJ1-6; D is unclear. CDR3 length: 11 amino acids. Germline V lookup: CDR1 SGHTA, CDR2 FQGNSA. V was trimmed by 5 bases and J by 15 bases, leaving 11 bases between them. The CDR3 sequence: CASSTAGGLHF. Written as DNA, the CDR3 is TGTGCCAGCAGCACTGCGGGCGGCCTCCACTTT.

This clone has just a few counts. The V and J genes are TRBV6-4 and TRBJ2-1, with 7 bases matching TRBD2. Trimming took 2 bases from V and 10 from J; bases not matched to a gene: 5. Germline V CDR1 and CDR2: MRHNA, SNTAGT. This CDR3 spans 13 amino acids. Here the CDR3 reads CASSDTSEGEQFF. Written as DNA, the CDR3 is TGTGCCAGCAGTGACACTAGCGAGGGGGAGCAGTTCTTC.

This clone occurred a few times. The chain has TRBV5-4 and TRBJ2-1; 9 bases line up with TRBD2. The CDR3 totals 13 residues. The V and J ends lost 6 bases and 7 bases, in that order; junction bases with no gene match: 5. The germline CDR1 and CDR2 sequences are SGHNT and YYREEE (reference sequence). The CDR3 nucleotides are TGTGCCAGCACAACTAGCGGGTGGAATGAGCAGTTCTTC. Protein product: CASTTSGWNEQFF.

This clone was found a few times. This chain links TRBV18 with TRBJ2-6; D may be TRBD2 (5 bases). The germline CDR1 and CDR2 sequences are KGHSH and LQKENI. Trimming removed 1 base at V and 2 bases at J, with 15 bases between. This CDR3 has 18 residues. The CDR3 DNA reads TGTGCCAGCTCACCACGCTCCGGGGTAGTCCCTGGGGCCAACGTCCTGACTTTC. It is translated as CASSPRSGVVPGANVLTF. The entire variable domain, with the rest obtained from reference TRBV18 and TRBJ2-6, is as follows: NAGVMQNPRHLVRRRGQEARLRCSPMKGHSHVYWYRQLPEEGLKFMVYLQKENIIDESGMPKERFSAEFPKEGPSILRIQQVVRGDSAAYFCASSPRSGVVPGANVLTFGAGSRLTVL.

The rearrangement uses TRBV28 and TRBJ2-2, with TRBD2 as a possible D gene (6 bases). The CDR3 is 15 amino acids. V lost 6 bases, J lost 4 bases, and 15 bases lay in between. The V gene's germline CDR1 is MDHEN and CDR2 SYDVKM. The CDR3 reads CASSPHGGITGELFF. In nucleotides, the CDR3 is TGTGCCAGCAGCCCCCACGGGGGAATCACCGGGGAGCTGTTTTTT.

The chain links TRBV2 to TRBJ2-7; D gene ambiguous. There are 13 residues in the CDR3. Trimming took 8 bases from V and 2 from J, leaving 13 bases between them. CDR1 SNHLY and CDR2 FYNNEI come from the germline V gene. CDR3 region: CASRSTLPYEQYF. The CDR3 DNA sequence: TGTGCCAGCCGAAGCACCTTGCCCTACGAGCAGTACTTC.

The genes are TRBV27 and TRBJ1-2; D remains unclear. This CDR3 region has 14 residues. Germline CDR1 is MNHEY and CDR2 is SMNVEV (reference sequence). V lost 1 base to trimming and J lost 0 bases, with 6 bases between them. CDR3 bases: TGTGCCAGCAGTTTATTGGGCTCTAACTATGGCTACACCTTC. Translated: CASSLLGSNYGYTF.

This CDR3 reads CASGLPRGGANVLTF. The CDR3 nucleotides are TGTGCTAGTGGTTTGCCCAGAGGCGGGGCCAACGTCCTGACTTTC. The chain is built from TRBV12-5 and TRBJ2-6, with D unresolved. Germline CDR1 is LGHNT and CDR2 is FRNRAP. V gave up 2 bases and J gave up 4 bases, with 9 bases separating them. The CDR3 sequence is 15 residues long.

This clone showed up just a few times. The chain employs TRBV7-2 and TRBJ1-1; D is unresolved. The germline V and J ends were trimmed by 2 bases and 12 bases, with 16 bases remaining between them. The CDR3 consists of 13 residues. The V gene's germline CDR1 is SGHTA and CDR2 FQGNSA. CDR3 DNA: TGTGCCAGCAGCTTATCCGATGGGCGAGACCCTTTCTTT. Residues: CASSLSDGRDPFF.

The rearrangement links TRBV18 to TRBJ1-1, with a weak D call TRBD1 (5 bases). V lost 0 bases, J lost 4 bases, and 12 bases lay in between. The CDR3 covers 15 residues. Germline-derived CDR1 and CDR2 are KGHSH and LQKENI. The CDR3 reads CASSPPAGRGTEAFF. The CDR3 DNA reads as TGTGCCAGCTCACCACCGGCAGGGAGGGGCACTGAAGCTTTCTTT.

This clone was counted a few times. J is TRBJ2-5 and V is TRBV18; TRBD1 is a possible D gene (5 bases). The V end was cut by 2 bases, the J end by 5 bases, with 9 bases between. The CDR3 length is 13 residues. In germline, CDR1 is KGHSH, CDR2 LQKENI. The CDR3 DNA sequence: TGTGCCAGCTCACCAAGGGGCCAGGAGACCCAGTACTTC. As protein: CASSPRGQETQYF.

The V and J genes are TRBV28 and TRBJ2-2; 7 nucleotides agree with TRBD2. Trimming removed 1 base from V and 5 bases from J; junction bases left unmatched: 4. The germline gives CDR1 MDHEN, CDR2 SYDVKM. The CDR3 runs 15 residues. The CDR3 nucleotides read TGTGCCAGCAGTTTATCTGTGGGGGGGACCGGGGAGCTGTTTTTT. Amino acid sequence: CASSLSVGGTGELFF.

This clone appeared a few times. This chain uses TRBV6-5 with TRBJ1-2, with 10 bases matching TRBD1. The CDR3 spans 15 residues. Trimming removed 6 bases from V and 2 bases from J; junction bases left unmatched: 6. The germline V gene encodes CDR1 MNHEY and CDR2 SVGAGI. The CDR3 DNA follows: TGTGCCAGCAGAGACCGGGACAGGGGAAACTATGGCTACACCTTC. Encoded protein: CASRDRDRGNYGYTF.

This sequence joins TRBV27 and TRBJ2-1; 8 positions agree with TRBD2. The V gene's germline CDR1 is MNHEY and CDR2 SMNVEV (reference sequence). This CDR3 is built from 15 residues. V trimming: 7 bases; J trimming: 0 bases; junction bases outside the gene matches: 5. CDR3 region: CASTKSGSSYNEQFF. The CDR3 bases are TGTGCCAGCACTAAAAGCGGGAGCTCCTACAATGAGCAGTTCTTC.

J is TRBJ2-1 and V is TRBV19; 8 nucleotides match TRBD2. This CDR3 has 15 amino acids. Trimming at V came to 6 bases and at J to 4 bases, leaving 8 bases not matched to a gene. Germline V lookup: CDR1 LNHDA, CDR2 SQIVND (reference sequence). CDR3 amino acids: CASRKSGSTYNEQFF. CDR3 coding DNA: TGTGCCAGTAGGAAAAGCGGGAGCACTTACAATGAGCAGTTCTTC.